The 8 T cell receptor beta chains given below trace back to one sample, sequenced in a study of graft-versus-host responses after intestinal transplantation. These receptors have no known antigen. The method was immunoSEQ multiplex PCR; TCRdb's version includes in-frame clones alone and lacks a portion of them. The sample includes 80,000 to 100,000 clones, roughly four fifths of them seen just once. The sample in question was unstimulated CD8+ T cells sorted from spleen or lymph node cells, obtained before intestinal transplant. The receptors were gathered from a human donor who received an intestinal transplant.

The CDR3 nucleotides are TGTGCCAGTATTCACGGGACAGGGGGGTACAATCAGCCCCAGCATTTT. As protein: CASIHGTGGYNQPQHF. The chain is built from TRBV19 and TRBJ1-5, with 11 bases lining up with TRBD1. The CDR3 is 16 amino acids. CDR1 is LNHDA, CDR2 SQIVND, per germline (reference sequence). The junction had 8 bases not matched to a gene; V was cut back by 7 bases and J by 3 bases.

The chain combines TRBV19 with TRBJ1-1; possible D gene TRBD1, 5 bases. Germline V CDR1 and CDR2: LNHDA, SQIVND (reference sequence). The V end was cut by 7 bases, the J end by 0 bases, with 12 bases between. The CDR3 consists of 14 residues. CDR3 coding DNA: TGTGCCAGTACGAGGAGACAGATGAACACTGAAGCTTTCTTT. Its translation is CASTRRQMNTEAFF.

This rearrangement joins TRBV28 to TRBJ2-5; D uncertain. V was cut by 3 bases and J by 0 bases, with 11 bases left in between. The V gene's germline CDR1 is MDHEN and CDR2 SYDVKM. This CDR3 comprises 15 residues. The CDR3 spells CASSFDEPDQETQYF. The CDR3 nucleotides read TGTGCCAGCAGTTTTGATGAGCCGGACCAAGAGACCCAGTACTTC. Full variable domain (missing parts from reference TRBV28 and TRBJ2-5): DVKVTQSSRYLVKRTGEKVFLECVQDMDHENMFWYRQDPGLGLRLIYFSYDVKMKEKGDIPEGYSVSREKKERFSLILESASTNQTSMYLCASSFDEPDQETQYFGPGTRLLVL.

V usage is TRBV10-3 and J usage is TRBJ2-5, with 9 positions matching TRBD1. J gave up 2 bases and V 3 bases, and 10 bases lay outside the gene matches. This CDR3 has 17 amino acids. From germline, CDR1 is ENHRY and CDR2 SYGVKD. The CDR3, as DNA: TGTGCCATCAGTGAACGACAGGGGGTATCAGTTCAAGAGACCCAGTACTTC. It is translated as CAISERQGVSVQETQYF.

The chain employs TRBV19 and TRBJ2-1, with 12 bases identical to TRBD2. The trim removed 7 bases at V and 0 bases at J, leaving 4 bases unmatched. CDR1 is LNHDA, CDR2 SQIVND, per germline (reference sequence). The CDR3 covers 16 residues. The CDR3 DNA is TGTGCCAGTACCGAGACTAGCGGGAGCTCCTACAATGAGCAGTTCTTC. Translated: CASTETSGSSYNEQFF.

The CDR3 nucleotides read TGTGCCAGCAGCCTGACGGACCTTCACGAGCAGTACTTC. Translating it yields CASSLTDLHEQYF. The V gene is TRBV7-9, the J gene TRBJ2-7; no clear D. The CDR3 consists of 13 residues. Trimming left V 5 bases short and J 5 bases short, with 13 bases between. Looked up from germline, CDR1 is SEHNR and CDR2 is FQNEAQ (reference sequence).

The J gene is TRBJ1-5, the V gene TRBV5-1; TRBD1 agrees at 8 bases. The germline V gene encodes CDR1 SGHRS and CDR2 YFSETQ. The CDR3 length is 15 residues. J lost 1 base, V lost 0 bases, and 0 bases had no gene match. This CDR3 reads CASSLGQGSNQPQHF. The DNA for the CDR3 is TGCGCCAGCAGCTTGGGACAGGGGAGCAATCAGCCCCAGCATTTT.

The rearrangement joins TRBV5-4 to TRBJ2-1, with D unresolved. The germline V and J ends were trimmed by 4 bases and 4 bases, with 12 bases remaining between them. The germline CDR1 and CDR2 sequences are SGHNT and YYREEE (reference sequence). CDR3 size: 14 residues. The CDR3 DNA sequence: TGTGCCAGCAGCCCTCCCACTCGATACAATGAGCAGTTCTTC. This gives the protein CASSPPTRYNEQFF.